This T cell receptor (beta chain) was found in a study of shared clonotypes between healthy human individuals. Study outcomes and limitations: In several donors, around 4.8% of naive CD4 clonotypes appeared in common.

The CDR3 contains 15 residues. The germline V gene encodes CDR1 MNHEY and CDR2 SMNVEV (reference sequence). V gave up 5 bases and J gave up 1 base, with 15 bases separating them. Of note for this clone: As yet, its antigen is unknown.

Here immunoSEQ multiplex PCR was the method, and the copy in TCRdb shows in-frame clones only, minus some. The sample has about 1.5 million clones, under 99% seen once. The V and J genes are TRBV27 and TRBJ2-7; D is possibly TRBD2 (6 bases). Sequenced material: naive CD4+ T cells sorted from blood. Subset here: CD45RA+ positively selected. The clonotype was recovered from a young man in good health. In DNA form, the CDR3 reads TGTGCCAGCAGTCGTAATAGCGGTTTATCCTACGAGCAGTACTTC. It encodes CASSRNSGLSYEQYF.